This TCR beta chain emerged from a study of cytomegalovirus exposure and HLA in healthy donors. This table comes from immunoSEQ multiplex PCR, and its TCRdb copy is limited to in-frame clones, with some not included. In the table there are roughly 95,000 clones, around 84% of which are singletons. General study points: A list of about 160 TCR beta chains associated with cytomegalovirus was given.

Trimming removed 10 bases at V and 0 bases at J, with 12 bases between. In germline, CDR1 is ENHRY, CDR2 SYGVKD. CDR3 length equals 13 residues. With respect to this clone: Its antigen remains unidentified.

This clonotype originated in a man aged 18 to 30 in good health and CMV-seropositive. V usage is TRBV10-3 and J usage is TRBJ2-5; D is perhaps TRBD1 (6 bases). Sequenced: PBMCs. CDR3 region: CATNRDNQETQYF. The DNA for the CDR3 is TGTGCCACCAACCGGGACAACCAAGAGACCCAGTACTTC.